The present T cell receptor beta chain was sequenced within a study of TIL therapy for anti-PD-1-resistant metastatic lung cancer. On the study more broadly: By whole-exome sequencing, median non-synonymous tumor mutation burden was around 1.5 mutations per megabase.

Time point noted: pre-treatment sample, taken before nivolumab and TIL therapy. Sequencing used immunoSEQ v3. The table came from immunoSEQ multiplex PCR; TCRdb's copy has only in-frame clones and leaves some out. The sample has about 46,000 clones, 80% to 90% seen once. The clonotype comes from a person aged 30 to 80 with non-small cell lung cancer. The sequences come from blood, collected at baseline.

The CDR3 loop reads CASSQEWGQGGTDTQYF. DNA of the CDR3: TGCGCCAGCAGCCAAGAGTGGGGACAGGGGGGCACAGATACGCAGTATTTT. The chain is built from TRBV4-3 and TRBJ2-3, with 11 bases lining up with TRBD1. J was trimmed by 1 base and V by 0 bases; bases with no gene match: 3. There are 17 residues in the CDR3. Germline V lookup: CDR1 LGHNA, CDR2 YSLEER.